These 11 T cell receptor beta chains came from one sample sequenced in a study of blood T cell repertoires in COVID-19. Profiled with immunoSEQ multiplex PCR; TCRdb holds only in-frame clones, not every one. The sample lists 95,000 to 150,000 clones; 82% were seen once. The sequenced sample was peripheral blood. All receptors derive from a woman between 65 and 79 years old with acute or convalescent COVID-19.

V is TRBV18 and J is TRBJ2-7, with D perhaps matching TRBD1 (6 bases). V was cut by 6 bases and J by 2 bases, with 17 bases left in between. This CDR3 has 15 amino acids. The germline V gene has CDR1 KGHSH and CDR2 LQKENI. The CDR3 DNA reads as TGTGCCAGCTCCAAGCTACAGGGAGATACCTACGAGCAGTACGTC. This translates into CASSKLQGDTYEQYV.

The chain links TRBV19 to TRBJ1-2, with D unresolved. Germline assignment: CDR1 LNHDA and CDR2 SQIVND (reference sequence). V shed 2 bases and J shed 5 bases, with 15 bases lying between them. There are 15 residues in the CDR3. In DNA, the CDR3 is TGTGCCAGTAGTATACCAACAAACGGACTATATGGCTACACCTTC. Translation gives CASSIPTNGLYGYTF.

This clone was counted a single time. V usage is TRBV5-6 and J usage is TRBJ2-3; TRBD2 is a possible D gene (6 bases). V was clipped by 2 bases and J by 3 bases, with 16 bases between them. CDR3 length: 16 residues. Germline-derived CDR1 and CDR2 are SGHDT and YYEEEE. The CDR3 bases are TGTGCCAGCAGCTTAGGCGCGGGGATCTCAACAGATACGCAGTATTTT. Translated, it gives CASSLGAGISTDTQYF.

This chain links TRBV3-1 (or the pseudogene TRBV3-2) with TRBJ2-1, with 10 positions matching TRBD1. Unmatched junction bases numbered 8, after V lost 7 bases and J lost 8 bases. There are 14 residues in the CDR3. The germline V gene has CDR1 LGHDT and CDR2 YNNKEL (reference sequence). CDR3 bases: TGTGCCAGCAATCCGGGACAGGGGATCGATGAGCAGTTCTTC. Translation gives CASNPGQGIDEQFF.

This clone was recorded once. The genes are TRBV9 and TRBJ1-6, with D perhaps matching TRBD1 (5 bases). The V and J ends lost 3 bases and 5 bases respectively, with 15 bases between them. CDR3 length: 16 residues. Looked up from germline, CDR1 is SGDLS and CDR2 is YYNGEE. The CDR3 spells CASSATAGNNNSPLHF. For the CDR3, the DNA is TGTGCCAGCAGCGCCACAGCAGGGAATAATAATTCACCCCTCCACTTT.

This clone was detected only once. This chain connects TRBV7-9 to TRBJ2-3, with D possibly matching TRBD1 (5 bases). The CDR3 sequence is 15 residues long. Per the germline V gene, CDR1 is SEHNR and CDR2 is FQNEAQ (reference sequence). The V end lost 10 bases, the J end lost 2 bases, and 19 bases lay between the germline ends. CDR3 DNA sequence: TGTGCCACCTCGTTTGGGGCCTTACACACAGATACGCAGTATTTT. Its translation: CATSFGALHTDTQYF. Supplemented by reference TRBV7-9 and TRBJ2-3, the full variable domain reads DTGVSQNPRHKITKRGQNVTFRCDPISEHNRLYWYRQTLGQGPEFLTYFQNEAQLEKSRLLSDRFSAERPKGSFSTLEIQRTEQGDSAMYLCATSFGALHTDTQYFGPGTRLTVL.

The chain combines TRBV5-1 with TRBJ2-1; a weak D match, TRBD2 (5 bases). Germline-derived CDR1 and CDR2 are SGHRS and YFSETQ. The V end was cut by 0 bases, the J end by 5 bases, with 12 bases between. The CDR3 has 15 amino acids. CDR3: CASSLAAGDNNEQFF. The CDR3 bases are TGCGCCAGCAGCTTGGCAGCCGGGGATAACAATGAGCAGTTCTTC.

This sequence joins TRBV7-9 and TRBJ2-1, with no clear D. Germline CDR1 and CDR2: SEHNR and FQNEAQ (reference sequence). The V end was cut by 6 bases, the J end by 10 bases, with 13 bases between. The CDR3 extends over 12 amino acids. The DNA for the CDR3 is TGTGCCAGCAGTACAGATTTGGCGGAGCAGTTCTTC. This gives the protein CASSTDLAEQFF. Full variable domain (outside the CDR3, taken from reference TRBV7-9 and TRBJ2-1): DTGVSQNPRHKITKRGQNVTFRCDPISEHNRLYWYRQTLGQGPEFLTYFQNEAQLEKSRLLSDRFSAERPKGSFSTLEIQRTEQGDSAMYLCASSTDLAEQFFGPGTRLTVL.

The rearrangement links TRBV7-2 to TRBJ2-3, with 11 bases fitting TRBD1. From germline, CDR1 is SGHTA and CDR2 FQGNSA. There are 15 residues in the CDR3. Trimming cost V 6 bases and J 4 bases; bases outside gene matches: 6. CDR3 amino acids: CASRQDRGRADTQYF. CDR3 DNA: TGTGCCAGCAGACAGGACAGGGGGCGCGCAGATACGCAGTATTTT.

The rearrangement uses TRBV5-1 and TRBJ1-1; D is unclear. V was trimmed by 5 bases and J by 0 bases, leaving 11 bases between them. Germline CDR1 is SGHRS and CDR2 is YFSETQ. The CDR3 runs 14 residues. The CDR3 reads CASRAAGLNTEAFF. In nucleotides, the CDR3 is TGCGCCAGCAGGGCCGCGGGATTGAACACTGAAGCTTTCTTT.

This clone was observed once. The V and J genes are TRBV3-1 (or the pseudogene TRBV3-2) and TRBJ2-7, with 10 bases fitting TRBD2. V dropped 0 bases and J dropped 3; count of bases not matched to a gene: 5. The CDR3 has 16 amino acids. The germline V gene has CDR1 LGHDT and CDR2 YNNKEL (reference sequence). The CDR3 DNA sequence: TGTGCCAGCAGCCAAGACCAGCGGGGGGGAAACTACGAGCAGTACGTC. Translating it yields CASSQDQRGGNYEQYV.